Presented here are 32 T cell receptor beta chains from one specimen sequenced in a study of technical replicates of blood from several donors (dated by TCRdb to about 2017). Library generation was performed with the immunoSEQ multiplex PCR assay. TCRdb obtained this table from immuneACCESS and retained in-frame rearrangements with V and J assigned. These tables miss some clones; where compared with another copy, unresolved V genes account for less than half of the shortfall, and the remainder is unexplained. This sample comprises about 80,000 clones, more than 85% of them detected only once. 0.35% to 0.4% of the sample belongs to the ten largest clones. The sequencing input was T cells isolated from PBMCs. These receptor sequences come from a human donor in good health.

CDR3 protein: CASNRTDTNMNTEAFF. CDR3 bases: TGTGCCAGCAACCGGACGGACACAAACATGAACACTGAAGCTTTCTTT. J is TRBJ1-1 and V is TRBV21-1; no check of the table's D call, TRBD1, against the DNA was made. TRBV21-1 has pseudogene status. The CDR3 loop spans 16 amino acids.

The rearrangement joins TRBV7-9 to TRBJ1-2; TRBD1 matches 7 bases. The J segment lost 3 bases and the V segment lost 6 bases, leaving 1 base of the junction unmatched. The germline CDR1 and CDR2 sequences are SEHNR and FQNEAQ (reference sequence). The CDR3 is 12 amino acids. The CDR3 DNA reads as TGTGCCAGCAGAGACAGGGACTATGGCTACACCTTC. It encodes CASRDRDYGYTF. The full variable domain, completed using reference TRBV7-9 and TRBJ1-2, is DTGVSQNPRHKITKRGQNVTFRCDPISEHNRLYWYRQTLGQGPEFLTYFQNEAQLEKSRLLSDRFSAERPKGSFSTLEIQRTEQGDSAMYLCASRDRDYGYTFGSGTRLTVV.

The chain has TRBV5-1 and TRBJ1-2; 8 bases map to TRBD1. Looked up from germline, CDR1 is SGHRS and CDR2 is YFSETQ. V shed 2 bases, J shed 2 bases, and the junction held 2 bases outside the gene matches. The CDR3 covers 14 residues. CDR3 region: CASSLQGVNYGYTF. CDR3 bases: TGCGCCAGCAGCTTACAGGGGGTGAACTATGGCTACACCTTC.

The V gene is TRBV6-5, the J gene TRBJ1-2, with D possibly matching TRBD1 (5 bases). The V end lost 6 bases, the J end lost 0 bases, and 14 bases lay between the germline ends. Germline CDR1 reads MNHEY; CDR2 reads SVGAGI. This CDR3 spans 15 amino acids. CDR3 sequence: CASSLYGGSNYGYTF. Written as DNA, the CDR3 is TGTGCCAGCAGCTTATATGGGGGGTCTAACTATGGCTACACCTTC.

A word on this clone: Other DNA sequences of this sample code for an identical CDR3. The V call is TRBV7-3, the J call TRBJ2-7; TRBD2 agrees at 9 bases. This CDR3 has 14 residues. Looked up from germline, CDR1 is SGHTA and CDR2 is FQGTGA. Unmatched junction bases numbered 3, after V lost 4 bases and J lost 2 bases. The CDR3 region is CASSSAGGPYEQYF. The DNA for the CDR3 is TGTGCCAGCAGCTCGGCGGGAGGGCCCTACGAGCAGTACTTC.

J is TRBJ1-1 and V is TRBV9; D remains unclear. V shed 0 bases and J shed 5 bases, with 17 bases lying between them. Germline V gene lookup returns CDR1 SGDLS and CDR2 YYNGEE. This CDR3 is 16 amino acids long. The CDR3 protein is CASSVVDSGGWTEAFF. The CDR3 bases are TGTGCCAGCAGCGTAGTGGATTCGGGAGGGTGGACTGAAGCTTTCTTT.

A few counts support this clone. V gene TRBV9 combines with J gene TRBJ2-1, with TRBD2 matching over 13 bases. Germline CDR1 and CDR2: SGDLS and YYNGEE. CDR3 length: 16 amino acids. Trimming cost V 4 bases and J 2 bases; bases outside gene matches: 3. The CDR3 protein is CASSLGLAGTYNEQFF. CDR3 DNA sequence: TGTGCCAGCAGCCTGGGACTAGCGGGGACCTACAATGAGCAGTTCTTC.

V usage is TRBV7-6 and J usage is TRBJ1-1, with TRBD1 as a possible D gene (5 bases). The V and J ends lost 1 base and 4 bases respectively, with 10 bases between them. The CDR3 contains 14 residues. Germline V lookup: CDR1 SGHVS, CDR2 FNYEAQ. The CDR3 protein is CASSLEQGGTEAFF. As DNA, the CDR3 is TGTGCCAGCAGCTTAGAGCAGGGAGGCACTGAAGCTTTCTTT.

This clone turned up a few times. The CDR3 nucleotides are TGTGCCAGCAGCCAAAGCCATAACTATGGCTACACCTTC. Its translation: CASSQSHNYGYTF. The rearrangement uses TRBV2 and TRBJ1-2; no clear D. The CDR3 is made up of 13 amino acids. Germline V gene data show CDR1 as SNHLY and CDR2 as FYNNEI. The V and J ends lost 6 bases and 1 base respectively, with 9 bases between them.

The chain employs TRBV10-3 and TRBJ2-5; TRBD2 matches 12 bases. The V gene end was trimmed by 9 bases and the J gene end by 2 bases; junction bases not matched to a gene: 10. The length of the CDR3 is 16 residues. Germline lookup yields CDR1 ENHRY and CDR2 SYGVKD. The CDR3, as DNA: TGTGCCATTAATAACCTAACTAGCGGGGGGCAAGAGACCCAGTACTTC. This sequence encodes CAINNLTSGGQETQYF.

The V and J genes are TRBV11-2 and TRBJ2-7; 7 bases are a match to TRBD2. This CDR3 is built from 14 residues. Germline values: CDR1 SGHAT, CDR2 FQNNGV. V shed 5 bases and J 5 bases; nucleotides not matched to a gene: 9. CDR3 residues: CASSRLARSNEQYF. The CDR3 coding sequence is TGTGCCAGCAGCCGACTAGCTCGGAGTAACGAGCAGTACTTC.

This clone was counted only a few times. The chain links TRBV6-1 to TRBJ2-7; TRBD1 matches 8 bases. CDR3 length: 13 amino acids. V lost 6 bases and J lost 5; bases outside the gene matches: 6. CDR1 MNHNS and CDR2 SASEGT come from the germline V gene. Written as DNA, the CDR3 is TGTGCCAGCAGATGGACAGGGAAAAACGAGCAGTACTTC. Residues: CASRWTGKNEQYF.

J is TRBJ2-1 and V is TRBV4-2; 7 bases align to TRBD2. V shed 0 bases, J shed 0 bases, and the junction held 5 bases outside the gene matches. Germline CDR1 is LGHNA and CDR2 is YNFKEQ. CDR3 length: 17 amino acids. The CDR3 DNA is TGTGCCAGCAGCCAAGAACCGCGGGAGAGCTCCTACAATGAGCAGTTCTTC. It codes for CASSQEPRESSYNEQFF.

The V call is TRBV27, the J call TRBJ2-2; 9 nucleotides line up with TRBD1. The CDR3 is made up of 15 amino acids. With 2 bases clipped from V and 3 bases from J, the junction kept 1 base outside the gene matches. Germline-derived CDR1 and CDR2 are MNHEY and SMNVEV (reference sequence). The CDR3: CASSLGTGYTGELFF. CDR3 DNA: TGTGCCAGCAGTTTAGGGACAGGGTACACCGGGGAGCTGTTTTTT.

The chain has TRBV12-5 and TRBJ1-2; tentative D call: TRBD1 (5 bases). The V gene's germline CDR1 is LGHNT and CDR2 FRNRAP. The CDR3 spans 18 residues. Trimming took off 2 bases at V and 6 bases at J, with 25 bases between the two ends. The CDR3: CASGLPSGTPRAWDGYTF. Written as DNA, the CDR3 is TGTGCTAGTGGTTTGCCTTCCGGGACTCCTCGGGCTTGGGATGGCTACACCTTC.

The CDR3 sequence is CASSLAGLAGAGGQYF. The CDR3 DNA reads TGTGCCAGCAGCCTAGCGGGACTAGCGGGAGCTGGGGGGCAGTACTTC. The rearrangement uses TRBV11-2 and TRBJ2-7, with 14 bases lining up with TRBD2. J lost 9 bases, V lost 5 bases, and 12 bases had no gene match. The CDR3 loop spans 16 amino acids. Germline V gives CDR1 SGHAT, CDR2 FQNNGV.

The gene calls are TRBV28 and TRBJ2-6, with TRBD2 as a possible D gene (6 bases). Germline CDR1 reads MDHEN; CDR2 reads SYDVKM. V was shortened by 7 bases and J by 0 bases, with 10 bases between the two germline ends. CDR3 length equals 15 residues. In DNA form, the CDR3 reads TGTGCCAGCATCGGAGGGAGCTCTGGGGCCAACGTCCTGACTTTC. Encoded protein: CASIGGSSGANVLTF.

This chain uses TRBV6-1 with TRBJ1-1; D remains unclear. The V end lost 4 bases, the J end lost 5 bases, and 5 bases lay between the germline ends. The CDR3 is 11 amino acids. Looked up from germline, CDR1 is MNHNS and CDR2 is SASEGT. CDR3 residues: CASSGETEAFF. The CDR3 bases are TGTGCCAGCAGTGGGGAGACTGAAGCTTTCTTT.

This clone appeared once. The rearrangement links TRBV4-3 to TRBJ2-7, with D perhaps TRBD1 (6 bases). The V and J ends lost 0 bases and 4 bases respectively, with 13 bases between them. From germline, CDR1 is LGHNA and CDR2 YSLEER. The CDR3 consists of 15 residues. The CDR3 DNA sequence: TGCGCCAGCAGCCAAGAGTACAGGGCGTATTACGAGCAGTACTTC. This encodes CASSQEYRAYYEQYF.

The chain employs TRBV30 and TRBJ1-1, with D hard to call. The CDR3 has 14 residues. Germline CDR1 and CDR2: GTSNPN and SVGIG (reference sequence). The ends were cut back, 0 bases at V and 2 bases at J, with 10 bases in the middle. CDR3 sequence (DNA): TGTGCCTGGAGTGTACGTCCAGTTAACACTGAAGCTTTCTTT. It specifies CAWSVRPVNTEAFF.

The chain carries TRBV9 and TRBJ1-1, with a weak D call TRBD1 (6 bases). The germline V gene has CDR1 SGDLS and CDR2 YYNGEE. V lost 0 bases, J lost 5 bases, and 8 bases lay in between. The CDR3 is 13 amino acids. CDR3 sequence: CASSVGGLTEAFF. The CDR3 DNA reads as TGTGCCAGCAGCGTAGGGGGGCTAACTGAAGCTTTCTTT.

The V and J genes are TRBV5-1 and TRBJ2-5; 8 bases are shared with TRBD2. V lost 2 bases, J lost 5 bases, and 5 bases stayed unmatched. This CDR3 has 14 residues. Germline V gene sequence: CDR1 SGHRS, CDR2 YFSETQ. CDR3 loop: CASSFGRATETQYF. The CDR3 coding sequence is TGCGCCAGCAGCTTCGGGAGGGCCACGGAGACCCAGTACTTC.

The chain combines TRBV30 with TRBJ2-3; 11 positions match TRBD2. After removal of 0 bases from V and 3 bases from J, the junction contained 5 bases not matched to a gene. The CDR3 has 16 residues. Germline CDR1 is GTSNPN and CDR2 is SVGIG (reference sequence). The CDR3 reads CAWSVSSGRATDTQYF. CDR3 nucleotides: TGTGCCTGGAGTGTAAGTAGCGGGAGGGCTACAGATACGCAGTATTTT.

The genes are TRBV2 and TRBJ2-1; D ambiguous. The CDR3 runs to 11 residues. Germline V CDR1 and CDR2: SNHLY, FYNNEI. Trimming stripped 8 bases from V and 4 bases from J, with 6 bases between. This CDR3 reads CASRGYNEQFF. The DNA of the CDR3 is TGTGCCAGCCGAGGTTACAATGAGCAGTTCTTC.

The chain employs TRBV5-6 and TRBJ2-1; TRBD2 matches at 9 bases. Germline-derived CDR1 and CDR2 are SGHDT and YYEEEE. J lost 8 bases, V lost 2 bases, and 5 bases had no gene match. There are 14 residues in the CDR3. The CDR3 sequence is CASSFLAGTDEQFF. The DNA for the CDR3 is TGTGCCAGCAGCTTCCTAGCGGGAACGGATGAGCAGTTCTTC.

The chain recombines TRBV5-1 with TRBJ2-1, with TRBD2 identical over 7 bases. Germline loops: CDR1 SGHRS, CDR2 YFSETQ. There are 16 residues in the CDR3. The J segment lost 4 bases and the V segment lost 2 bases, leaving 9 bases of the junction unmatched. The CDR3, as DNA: TGCGCCAGCAGCTTTTCGAGTGGGAGGGAGTACAATGAGCAGTTCTTC. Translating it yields CASSFSSGREYNEQFF.

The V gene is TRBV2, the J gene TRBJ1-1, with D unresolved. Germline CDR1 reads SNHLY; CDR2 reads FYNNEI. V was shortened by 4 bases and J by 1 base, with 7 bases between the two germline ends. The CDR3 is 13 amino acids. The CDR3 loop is CASSVQQNTEAFF. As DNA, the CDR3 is TGTGCCAGCAGTGTACAACAGAACACTGAAGCTTTCTTT.

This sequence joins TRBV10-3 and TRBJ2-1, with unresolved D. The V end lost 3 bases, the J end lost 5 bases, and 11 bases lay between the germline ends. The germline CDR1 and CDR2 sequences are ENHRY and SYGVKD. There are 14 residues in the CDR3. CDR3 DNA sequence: TGTGCCATCAGTGACCAGCCGACAAACAATGAGCAGTTCTTC. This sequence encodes CAISDQPTNNEQFF.

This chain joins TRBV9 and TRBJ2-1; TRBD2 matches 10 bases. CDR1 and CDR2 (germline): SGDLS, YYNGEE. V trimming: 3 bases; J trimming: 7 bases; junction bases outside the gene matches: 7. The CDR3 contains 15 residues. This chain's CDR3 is CASSGPSGRGNEQFF. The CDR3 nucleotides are TGTGCCAGCAGCGGGCCGAGCGGGAGGGGTAATGAGCAGTTCTTC.

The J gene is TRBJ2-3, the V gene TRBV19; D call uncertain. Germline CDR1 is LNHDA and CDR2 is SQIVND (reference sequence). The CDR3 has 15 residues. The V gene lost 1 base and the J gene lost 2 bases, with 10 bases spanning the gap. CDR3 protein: CASSIVPANTDTQYF. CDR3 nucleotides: TGTGCCAGTAGTATAGTCCCAGCGAACACAGATACGCAGTATTTT. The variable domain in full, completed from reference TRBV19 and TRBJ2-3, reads DGGITQSPKYLFRKEGQNVTLSCEQNLNHDAMYWYRQDPGQGLRLIYYSQIVNDFQKGDIAEGYSVSREKKESFPLTVTSAQKNPTAFYLCASSIVPANTDTQYFGPGTRLTVL.

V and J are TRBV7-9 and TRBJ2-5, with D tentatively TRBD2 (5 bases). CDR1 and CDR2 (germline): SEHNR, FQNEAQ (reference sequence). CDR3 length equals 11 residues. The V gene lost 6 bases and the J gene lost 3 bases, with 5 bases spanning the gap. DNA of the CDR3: TGTGCCAGCAGGAGGGAAGAGACCCAGTACTTC. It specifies CASRREETQYF.

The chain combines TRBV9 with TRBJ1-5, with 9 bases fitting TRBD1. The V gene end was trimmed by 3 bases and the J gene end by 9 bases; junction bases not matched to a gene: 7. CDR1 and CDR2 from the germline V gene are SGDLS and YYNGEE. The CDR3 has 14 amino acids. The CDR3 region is CASSAPGQGRPQHF. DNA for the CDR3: TGTGCCAGCAGCGCGCCGGGACAGGGACGGCCCCAGCATTTT. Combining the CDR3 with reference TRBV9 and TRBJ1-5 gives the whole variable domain DSGVTQTPKHLITATGQRVTLRCSPRSGDLSVYWYQQSLDQGLQFLIQYYNGEERAKGNILERFSAQQFPDLHSELNLSSLELGDSALYFCASSAPGQGRPQHFGDGTRLSIL.